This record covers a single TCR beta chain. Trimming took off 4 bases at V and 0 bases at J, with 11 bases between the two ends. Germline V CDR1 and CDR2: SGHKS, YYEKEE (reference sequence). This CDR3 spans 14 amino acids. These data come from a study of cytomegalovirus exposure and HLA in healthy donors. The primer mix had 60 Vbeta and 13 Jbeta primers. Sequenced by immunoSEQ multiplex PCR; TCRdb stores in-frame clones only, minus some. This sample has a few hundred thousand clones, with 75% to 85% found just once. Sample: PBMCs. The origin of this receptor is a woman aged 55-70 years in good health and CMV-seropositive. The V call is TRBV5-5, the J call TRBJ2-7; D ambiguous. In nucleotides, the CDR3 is TGTGCCAGCAGCCAGTCCCCTAGCTCCTACGAGCAGTACTTC. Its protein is CASSQSPSSYEQYF.